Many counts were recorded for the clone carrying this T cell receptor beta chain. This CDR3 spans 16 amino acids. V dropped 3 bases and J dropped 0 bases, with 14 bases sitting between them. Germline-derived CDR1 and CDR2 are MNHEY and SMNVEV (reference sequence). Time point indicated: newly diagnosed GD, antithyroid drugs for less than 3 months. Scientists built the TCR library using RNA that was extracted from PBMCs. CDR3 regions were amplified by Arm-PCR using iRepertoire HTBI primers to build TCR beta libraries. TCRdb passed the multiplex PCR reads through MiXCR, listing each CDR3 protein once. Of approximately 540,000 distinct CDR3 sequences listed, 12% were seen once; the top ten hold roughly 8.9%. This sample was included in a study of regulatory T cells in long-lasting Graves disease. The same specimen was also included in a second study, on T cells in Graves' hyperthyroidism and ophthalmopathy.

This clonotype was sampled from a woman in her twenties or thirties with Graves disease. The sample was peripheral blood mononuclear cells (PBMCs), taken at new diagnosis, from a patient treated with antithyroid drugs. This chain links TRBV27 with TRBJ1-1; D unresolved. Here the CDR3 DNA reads TGTGCCAGCAGTTTTGGTGCGGGAGAATTGAACACTGAAGCTTTCTTT. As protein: CASSFGAGELNTEAFF.